The 20 T cell receptor beta chains listed next were all sequenced from one sample in a study of T cell repertoires in cytomegalovirus infection. MiXCR, applied by TCRdb to the reads, yields one record per CDR3 protein. Found here are roughly 730,000 distinct CDR3 sequences, roughly a third of them singletons; the top ten hold approximately 18%. Antigens for these TCRs are unknown. The sample consisted of cultured PBMCs, taken from culture after CMV antigen stimulation. The receptors were gathered from a human donor in good health (CMV status not recorded). Some clones in this sample may be carry-over from other donors' samples.

This clonotype was recorded a few times. This sequence joins TRBV12-3 or TRBV12-4 and TRBJ1-4; 7 bases agree with TRBD1. The V gene end was trimmed by 5 bases and the J gene end by 4 bases; junction bases not matched to a gene: 7. The CDR3 spans 15 residues. In nucleotides, the CDR3 is TGTGCCAGCAGTACCAGGGGGGAGGGTAATGAAAAACTGTTTTTT. Translating gives CASSTRGEGNEKLFF.

This clonotype has just a few counts. The rearrangement uses TRBV7-6 and TRBJ2-1; D remains unclear. V lost 1 base, J lost 3 bases, and 7 bases lay in between. There are 14 residues in the CDR3. Germline lookup yields CDR1 SGHVS and CDR2 FNYEAQ. The CDR3 coding sequence is TGTGCCAGCAGCTTAGAACAGAACTACAATGAGCAGTTCTTC. Its translation: CASSLEQNYNEQFF.

With respect to this clonotype: Just one base apart from a much larger clone, this may be a read error. This is likely a read error, given that the CDR3 carries no conserved phenylalanine or tryptophan at its end. The chain is built from TRBV7-2 and TRBJ2-3, with TRBD1 matching over 7 bases. The ends lost 5 bases at V and 3 bases at J; junction bases unmatched: 8. The CDR3 length is 15 residues. Germline V gene data show CDR1 as SGHTA and CDR2 as FQGNSA. The CDR3 is CASSRQGPRTDTQYL. The CDR3, as DNA: TGTGCCAGCAGCAGACAGGGTCCAAGGACAGATACGCAGTATTTA.

This clonotype was seen a handful of times. The CDR3 sequence is CASSPTGAYNSPLHF. The CDR3 DNA reads as TGTGCCAGCAGCCCGACAGGGGCCTATAATTCACCCCTCCACTTT. The chain uses TRBV7-9 and TRBJ1-6; 8 bases are shared with TRBD1. CDR1 and CDR2 (germline): SEHNR, FQNEAQ (reference sequence). The CDR3 covers 15 residues. Trimming took 5 bases from V and 2 from J; bases not matched to a gene: 2.

The chain has TRBV6-6 and TRBJ1-2; 12 bases are shared with TRBD1. The germline CDR1 and CDR2 sequences are MNHNY and SVGAGI (reference sequence). The length of the CDR3 is 17 residues. V shed 4 bases and J 7 bases; nucleotides not matched to a gene: 13. CDR3 protein: CASSFLGRDRGRGGYTF. The DNA of the CDR3 is TGTGCCAGCAGTTTTCTTGGCCGGGACAGGGGGCGTGGTGGCTACACCTTC.

This clonotype was found many times. The chain employs TRBV7-2 and TRBJ2-3; D ambiguous. Trimming took 2 bases from V and 1 from J, leaving 10 bases between them. The CDR3 is 15 amino acids. Per germline, CDR1 SGHTA and CDR2 FQGNSA. The CDR3 region is CASSLSTSGTDTQYF. CDR3 in DNA: TGTGCCAGCAGCTTAAGCACCAGCGGCACAGATACGCAGTATTTT.

The chain couples TRBV20-1 to TRBJ2-7; 8 bases fit TRBD2. The CDR3 sequence is 13 residues long. Germline V gives CDR1 DFQATT, CDR2 SNEGSKA (reference sequence). V lost 6 bases and J lost 4; bases outside the gene matches: 8. The CDR3 nucleotides are TGCAGTGCCACAAGCGGGAGTTTTTACGAGCAGTACTTC. This sequence encodes CSATSGSFYEQYF.

The chain links TRBV20-1 to TRBJ2-1, with 7 bases fitting TRBD1. V shed 5 bases, J shed 5 bases, and the junction held 12 bases outside the gene matches. This CDR3 contains 15 residues. CDR1 and CDR2 from the germline V gene are DFQATT and SNEGSKA (reference sequence). The CDR3 nucleotides are TGCAGTGCTCCCCGTGCCGGGACAGTCAACAATGAGCAGTTCTTC. Encoded protein: CSAPRAGTVNNEQFF.

The chain joins TRBV20-1 to TRBJ1-1; D uncertain. Germline-derived CDR1 and CDR2 are DFQATT and SNEGSKA (reference sequence). The CDR3 consists of 12 residues. Trimming took off 1 base at V and 6 bases at J, with 9 bases between the two ends. The CDR3 DNA sequence: TGCAGTGCTAGAGTATGGGTCTCTGAAGCTTTCTTT. It specifies CSARVWVSEAFF.

V and J are TRBV27 and TRBJ2-1; 11 bases fit TRBD2. J gave up 0 bases and V 8 bases, and 9 bases lay outside the gene matches. The CDR3 sequence is 17 residues long. Germline values: CDR1 MNHEY, CDR2 SMNVEV (reference sequence). Written as DNA, the CDR3 is TGTGCCAGCCTTGGGACTAGCGGCATGAGCTCCTACAATGAGCAGTTCTTC. It yields the protein CASLGTSGMSSYNEQFF.

This clonotype was detected a few times. The chain is built from TRBV4-3 and TRBJ2-7; D may be TRBD2 (5 bases). The CDR3 is 18 residues long. V was shortened by 1 base and J by 0 bases, with 19 bases between the two germline ends. The germline CDR1 and CDR2 sequences are LGHNA and YSLEER. DNA for the CDR3: TGCGCCAGCAGCCAAGTCCTCACGTCGGGGAAGGTCTCCTACGAGCAGTACTTC. Translation: CASSQVLTSGKVSYEQYF.

This clonotype was counted only a few times. V and J are TRBV6-4 and TRBJ1-6; D unresolved. V was clipped by 3 bases and J by 12 bases, with 12 bases between them. The CDR3 is 13 amino acids. The germline V gene has CDR1 MRHNA and CDR2 SNTAGT. The CDR3 sequence: CASSEGPRLPLHF. The CDR3 bases are TGTGCCAGCAGTGAAGGCCCCCGGTTACCCCTCCACTTT.

This clonotype was counted between two and nine times. This chain joins TRBV10-3 and TRBJ1-2, with D hard to call. The CDR3 consists of 14 residues. From germline, CDR1 is ENHRY and CDR2 SYGVKD. Trimming took 4 bases from V and 2 from J, leaving 11 bases between them. The CDR3 sequence is CAISADGINYGYTF. CDR3 nucleotides: TGTGCCATCAGTGCAGACGGCATCAACTATGGCTACACCTTC.

The chain employs TRBV7-9 and TRBJ1-6; D not resolved. Germline CDR1 SEHNR, CDR2 FQNEAQ (reference sequence). There are 14 residues in the CDR3. V was trimmed by 3 bases and J by 5 bases, leaving 8 bases between them. CDR3 in amino acids: CASSLETHNSPLHF. For the CDR3, the DNA is TGTGCCAGCAGCTTGGAGACTCATAATTCACCCCTCCACTTT. Together with reference TRBV7-9 and TRBJ1-6, the CDR3 gives the full variable domain: DTGVSQNPRHKITKRGQNVTFRCDPISEHNRLYWYRQTLGQGPEFLTYFQNEAQLEKSRLLSDRFSAERPKGSFSTLEIQRTEQGDSAMYLCASSLETHNSPLHFGNGTRLTVT.

This clonotype was observed a handful of times. The chain joins TRBV12-3 or TRBV12-4 to TRBJ1-5, with D uncertain. V was cut by 8 bases and J by 5 bases, with 10 bases left in between. There are 12 residues in the CDR3. CDR3 residues: CASANMDQPQHF. CDR3 nucleotides: TGTGCCAGCGCTAACATGGATCAGCCCCAGCATTTT.

A few counts support this clonotype. The J gene is TRBJ2-2, the V gene TRBV10-3; 7 nucleotides agree with TRBD1. Germline CDR1 is ENHRY and CDR2 is SYGVKD. This CDR3 has 14 residues. V gave up 10 bases and J gave up 1 base; unmatched junction bases: 6. The CDR3 nucleotides read TGTGCCACTGCCGGGACAGAGAACACCGGGGAGCTGTTTTTT. Amino acids: CATAGTENTGELFF.

This clonotype was detected only a few times. The chain joins TRBV11-2 to TRBJ1-1, with D perhaps matching TRBD1 (5 bases). The CDR3 length is 15 residues. The ends were cut back, 4 bases at V and 3 bases at J, with 15 bases in the middle. Germline values: CDR1 SGHAT, CDR2 FQNNGV. The CDR3 sequence: CASSSVQGSYTEAFF. The DNA for the CDR3 is TGTGCCAGCAGCTCCGTTCAGGGTTCGTACACTGAAGCTTTCTTT.

This clonotype was detected only once. This rearrangement joins TRBV12-3 or TRBV12-4 to TRBJ1-6; D not resolved. The CDR3 contains 15 residues. The germline V and J ends were trimmed by 6 bases and 9 bases, with 18 bases remaining between them. The CDR3 bases are TGTGCCAGCAGATGGTGGGCCGTCGACACTTCACCCCTCCACTTT. It specifies CASRWWAVDTSPLHF.

The V and J genes are TRBV18 and TRBJ1-5, with D perhaps matching TRBD1 (5 bases). Germline V lookup: CDR1 KGHSH, CDR2 LQKENI. This CDR3 contains 13 residues. Trimming removed 3 bases at V and 4 bases at J, with 7 bases between. Here the CDR3 DNA reads TGTGCCAGCTCACCGGACATTAATCAGCCCCAGCATTTT. Translating gives CASSPDINQPQHF.

The rearrangement links TRBV7-2 to TRBJ1-2, with unresolved D. The CDR3 loop spans 13 amino acids. Trimming took 3 bases from V and 3 from J, leaving 8 bases between them. Per germline, CDR1 SGHTA and CDR2 FQGNSA. The CDR3 loop reads CASSFNRDYGYTF. The CDR3 DNA reads TGTGCCAGCAGCTTCAACAGAGACTATGGCTACACCTTC.